Listed below are T cell receptor beta chains from one sample, sequenced in a study of early T cells in non-severe SARS-CoV-2 infection. TCRdb fed the 5' RACE reads into MiXCR, producing one record per CDR3 protein. The repertoire has 83,000 or so distinct CDR3 sequences, over 9.5% of them found once; the top ten carry over 7.5%. The sequencing used whole blood, collected at baseline. These receptors all come from an adult who was a healthcare worker with PCR-confirmed SARS-CoV-2 infection or an uninfected control (not recorded which). CDR3s include the opening cysteine and the closing phenylalanine or tryptophan. A D gene is named only where the DNA matches it firmly. Size values are once, few and many counts, or a class for expanded clones, and some rows have none.

j_gene: TRBJ2-2; d_gene: TRBD1; abundance: few; v_gene: TRBV20-1; CDR3nt: TGCAGTGCTAGACCGGGACAGACCACCGGGGAGCTGTTTTTT; CDR3aa: CSARPGQTTGELFF
j_gene: TRBJ1-2; d_gene: TRBD1; abundance: few; v_gene: TRBV10-3; CDR3nt: TGTGCCATCAGCTCAGGGGGCAGCTATGGCTACACCTTC; CDR3aa: CAISSGGSYGYTF
j_gene: TRBJ2-7; d_gene: -; abundance: few; v_gene: TRBV18; CDR3nt: TGTGCCAGCTCACCACGCGGGATATCCTACGAGCAGTACTTC; CDR3aa: CASSPRGISYEQYF
j_gene: TRBJ2-7; d_gene: TRBD1; abundance: -; v_gene: TRBV20-1; CDR3nt: TGCAGTGCTAGACTTCCGGGACAGGGGCCTTACGGGCAGTACTTC; CDR3aa: CSARLPGQGPYGQYF
j_gene: TRBJ1-1; d_gene: -; abundance: -; v_gene: TRBV6-6; CDR3nt: TGTGCCAGCAGTAACAATGGGGGGGTCACTGAAGCTTTCTTT; CDR3aa: CASSNNGGVTEAFF
j_gene: TRBJ2-7; d_gene: TRBD2; abundance: few; v_gene: TRBV7-9; CDR3nt: TGTGCCAGCAGCTTTGGCCGACGGGGGGACTCCTACGAGCAGTACTTC; CDR3aa: CASSFGRRGDSYEQYF
j_gene: TRBJ2-7; d_gene: -; abundance: -; v_gene: TRBV7-8; CDR3nt: TGTGCCAGCAGCTCGCCCCGGGACAAAAGCTCCTACGAGCAGTACTTC; CDR3aa: CASSSPRDKSSYEQYF
j_gene: TRBJ2-7; d_gene: -; abundance: few; v_gene: TRBV27; CDR3nt: TGTGCCAGCAGCCGGAAATTCTCGACGGGCGGTGAGCAGTACTTC; CDR3aa: CASSRKFSTGGEQYF
j_gene: TRBJ1-1; d_gene: -; abundance: -; v_gene: TRBV18; CDR3nt: TGTGCCAGCTCACCTGGTAGTGAAGCTTTCTTT; CDR3aa: CASSPGSEAFF
j_gene: TRBJ2-5; d_gene: -; abundance: many; v_gene: TRBV15; CDR3nt: TGTGCCACCAGCAGAGGACAAGAGACCCAGTACTTC; CDR3aa: CATSRGQETQYF
j_gene: TRBJ2-3; d_gene: -; abundance: -; v_gene: TRBV6-6; CDR3nt: TGTGCCAGCAGTTACTCCGGGGTTAGCACAGATACGCAGTATTTT; CDR3aa: CASSYSGVSTDTQYF
j_gene: TRBJ2-7; d_gene: TRBD2; abundance: -; v_gene: TRBV2; CDR3nt: TGTGCCAGCAGTTGGGAGAAGTCTGTACTAGCGGGAGTCCACGAGCAGTACTTC; CDR3aa: CASSWEKSVLAGVHEQYF
j_gene: TRBJ1-1; d_gene: -; abundance: -; v_gene: TRBV12-3/TRBV12-4; CDR3nt: TGTGCCAGCAGTACAGGGAGGGACACTGAAGCTTTCTTT; CDR3aa: CASSTGRDTEAFF
j_gene: TRBJ2-2; d_gene: -; abundance: -; v_gene: TRBV29-1; CDR3nt: TGCAGCGTTGAAGTGCCATTAACCGGGGAGCTGTTTTTT; CDR3aa: CSVEVPLTGELFF
j_gene: TRBJ1-1; d_gene: -; abundance: many; v_gene: TRBV6-6; CDR3nt: TGTGCCAGCAGTAGACAGGAGATGAACACTGAAGCTTTCTTT; CDR3aa: CASSRQEMNTEAFF
j_gene: TRBJ1-1; d_gene: -; abundance: few; v_gene: TRBV3-1; CDR3nt: TGTGCCAGCAGCCAAGAAGCCCGAGCTTTCTTT; CDR3aa: CASSQEARAFF
j_gene: TRBJ2-3; d_gene: TRBD1; abundance: -; v_gene: TRBV7-9; CDR3nt: TGTACCAGCAGCCCCGGGACAGGAGACTCAGATACGCAGTATTTT; CDR3aa: CTSSPGTGDSDTQYF
j_gene: TRBJ2-7; d_gene: -; abundance: many; v_gene: TRBV7-2; CDR3nt: TGTGCCAGCAGCTTAGGGCCCGTTCTTTACGAGCAGTACTTC; CDR3aa: CASSLGPVLYEQYF
j_gene: TRBJ2-7; d_gene: -; abundance: few; v_gene: TRBV11-1; CDR3nt: TGTGCCAGCAGCCGCAGCTCGATCGGATTCGCGGTTGCCTACGAGCAGTACTTC; CDR3aa: CASSRSSIGFAVAYEQYF
j_gene: TRBJ2-4; d_gene: -; abundance: many; v_gene: TRBV3-1; CDR3nt: TGTGCCAGCAGCCAAGACAGGACGCAGAACATTCAGTACTTC; CDR3aa: CASSQDRTQNIQYF
j_gene: TRBJ2-7; d_gene: -; abundance: -; v_gene: TRBV19; CDR3nt: TGTGCCAGTAGTATAGAGGCCATGGGGTCCTACGAGCAGTACTTC; CDR3aa: CASSIEAMGSYEQYF
j_gene: TRBJ2-1; d_gene: TRBD2; abundance: many; v_gene: TRBV7-9; CDR3nt: TGTGCCAGCAGCCCGGGACTAGCGGGACAGGATGAGCAGTTCTTC; CDR3aa: CASSPGLAGQDEQFF
j_gene: TRBJ2-1; d_gene: TRBD2; abundance: few; v_gene: TRBV18; CDR3nt: TGTGCCAGCTCACCACGGACTAGCGGGGCAAATGAGCAGTTCTTC; CDR3aa: CASSPRTSGANEQFF
j_gene: TRBJ1-1; d_gene: -; abundance: few; v_gene: TRBV2; CDR3nt: TGTGCCAGCAGCCCACTCCTGAACACTGAAGCTTTCTTT; CDR3aa: CASSPLLNTEAFF
j_gene: TRBJ2-2; d_gene: TRBD2; abundance: many; v_gene: TRBV2; CDR3nt: TGTGCCAGTCGGACTAGCGGGAGAGGCGGGGAGCTGTTTTTT; CDR3aa: CASRTSGRGGELFF
j_gene: TRBJ2-7; d_gene: -; abundance: few; v_gene: TRBV2; CDR3nt: TGTGCCAGCCTTGTGGCAAGGACCTCCTACGAGCAGTACTTC; CDR3aa: CASLVARTSYEQYF
j_gene: TRBJ2-1; d_gene: TRBD2; abundance: -; v_gene: TRBV6-2/TRBV6-3; CDR3nt: TGTGCCAGCAGTTCCCGGCGGCGGGAGGGCCGCTACAATGAGCAGTTCTTC; CDR3aa: CASSSRRREGRYNEQFF
j_gene: TRBJ2-4; d_gene: -; abundance: many; v_gene: TRBV3-1; CDR3nt: TGTGCCAGCAGCCACGGGACAGCCAAAAACATTCAGTACTTC; CDR3aa: CASSHGTAKNIQYF
j_gene: TRBJ1-1; d_gene: -; abundance: -; v_gene: TRBV5-4; CDR3nt: TGTGCCAGCAGCTTGGGCCAGCATGACACTGAAGCTTTCTTT; CDR3aa: CASSLGQHDTEAFF
j_gene: TRBJ2-1; d_gene: TRBD1; abundance: few; v_gene: TRBV7-7; CDR3nt: TGTGCCAGCAGCATGGACAGGTACAATGAGCAGTTCTTC; CDR3aa: CASSMDRYNEQFF
j_gene: TRBJ2-4; d_gene: TRBD2; abundance: -; v_gene: TRBV20-1; CDR3nt: TGCAGCTCCCGGTCAGCGGGATTTCGAAACATTCAGTACTTC; CDR3aa: CSSRSAGFRNIQYF
j_gene: TRBJ2-1; d_gene: TRBD1; abundance: few; v_gene: TRBV7-2; CDR3nt: TGTGCCAGCAGCCGCCGGGACAGGCCTTACAATGAGCAGTTCTTC; CDR3aa: CASSRRDRPYNEQFF
j_gene: TRBJ1-4; d_gene: -; abundance: -; v_gene: TRBV7-6; CDR3nt: TGTGCCAGCAGCTTAGATGGGGGGCCAACTAATGAAAAACTGTTTTTT; CDR3aa: CASSLDGGPTNEKLFF
j_gene: TRBJ2-1; d_gene: -; abundance: many; v_gene: TRBV7-9; CDR3nt: TGTGCCAGCAGCTTACTAGCGAGCTCCTACAATGAGCAGTTCTTC; CDR3aa: CASSLLASSYNEQFF
j_gene: TRBJ2-1; d_gene: TRBD2; abundance: -; v_gene: TRBV20-1; CDR3nt: TGCAGTGCTAGTGTAGCTAGCGGGGTGTTCTACAATGAGCAGTTCTTC; CDR3aa: CSASVASGVFYNEQFF
j_gene: TRBJ2-5; d_gene: -; abundance: few; v_gene: TRBV2; CDR3nt: TGTGCCAGCATCAGGGAAGAGACCCAGTACTTC; CDR3aa: CASIREETQYF
j_gene: TRBJ2-1; d_gene: -; abundance: few; v_gene: TRBV7-7; CDR3nt: TGTGCCAGCAGCTTAAATAAGGGTGCGAATGAGCAGTTCTTC; CDR3aa: CASSLNKGANEQFF
j_gene: TRBJ2-3; d_gene: -; abundance: few; v_gene: TRBV20-1; CDR3nt: TGCAGTGCCACCTGGAAAGCTAGCACAGATACGCAGTATTTT; CDR3aa: CSATWKASTDTQYF
j_gene: TRBJ1-3; d_gene: -; abundance: -; v_gene: TRBV18; CDR3nt: TGTGCCAGCTCAGCCATCACCGTCAGGTCCGGAAACACCATATATTTT; CDR3aa: CASSAITVRSGNTIYF
j_gene: TRBJ2-7; d_gene: -; abundance: many; v_gene: TRBV20-1; CDR3nt: TGCAGTGCTACGACAACCCGGGGACTTCCCCCCTACGAGCAGTACTTC; CDR3aa: CSATTTRGLPPYEQYF
j_gene: TRBJ2-7; d_gene: -; abundance: -; v_gene: TRBV15; CDR3nt: TGTGCCACCAGCAGCCGGGATGAAGCTTCCTACGAGCAGTACTTC; CDR3aa: CATSSRDEASYEQYF
j_gene: TRBJ2-7; d_gene: -; abundance: few; v_gene: TRBV28; CDR3nt: TGTGCCAGCAGTCCCCCGTTGGACGAGCAGTACTTC; CDR3aa: CASSPPLDEQYF
j_gene: TRBJ1-3; d_gene: -; abundance: -; v_gene: TRBV20-1; CDR3nt: TGCAGTGCTACTAATCTCAGGGAAGGGGGAAACACCATATATTTT; CDR3aa: CSATNLREGGNTIYF
j_gene: TRBJ1-2; d_gene: -; abundance: many; v_gene: TRBV7-2; CDR3nt: TGTGCCAGCAGCTTAATATCAGGAACCCCTAACTATGGCTACACCTTC; CDR3aa: CASSLISGTPNYGYTF
j_gene: TRBJ1-1; d_gene: -; abundance: many; v_gene: TRBV20-1; CDR3nt: TGCAGTGCTAGTATATTCGGGAGGATGAACACTGAAGCTTTCTTT; CDR3aa: CSASIFGRMNTEAFF
j_gene: TRBJ2-7; d_gene: -; abundance: few; v_gene: TRBV7-9; CDR3nt: TGTGCCAGCAGCTTAGTCGGCAGGGCCTACGAGCAGTACTTC; CDR3aa: CASSLVGRAYEQYF
j_gene: TRBJ1-1; d_gene: -; abundance: few; v_gene: TRBV4-1; CDR3nt: TGCGCCAGCAGCCAAGCGGACAGATACATGAACACTGAAGCTTTCTTT; CDR3aa: CASSQADRYMNTEAFF
j_gene: TRBJ1-3; d_gene: -; abundance: -; v_gene: TRBV7-8; CDR3nt: TGTGCCAGCAGCCCTGGGGGGGGCACTGGAAACACCATATATTTT; CDR3aa: CASSPGGGTGNTIYF
j_gene: TRBJ1-2; d_gene: TRBD1; abundance: -; v_gene: TRBV5-1; CDR3nt: TGCGTCAGCAGCCAGGACAGGGGAAGTGGCTACACCTTC; CDR3aa: CVSSQDRGSGYTF
j_gene: TRBJ1-5; d_gene: -; abundance: many; v_gene: TRBV4-1; CDR3nt: TGCGCCAGCAGCCAAGAAGGCGCTCAGCCCCAGCATTTT; CDR3aa: CASSQEGAQPQHF
j_gene: TRBJ2-7; d_gene: -; abundance: few; v_gene: TRBV2; CDR3nt: TGTGCCAGCATGCCAGAACTTTGGTCCTACGAGCAGTACTTC; CDR3aa: CASMPELWSYEQYF
j_gene: TRBJ2-1; d_gene: TRBD1; abundance: -; v_gene: TRBV20-1; CDR3nt: TGCAGTGCTAGAGATCCAGGGGGGCAGTTCTTC; CDR3aa: CSARDPGGQFF
j_gene: TRBJ2-1; d_gene: TRBD2; abundance: few; v_gene: TRBV6-6; CDR3nt: TGTGCCAGCAGTTACCCGCTCGCCGAGTCCTTTACAGCACAAAGCCGAGCGGGAAGGAATGAGCAGTTCTTC; CDR3aa: CASSYPLAESFTAQSRAGRNEQFF
j_gene: TRBJ2-1; d_gene: TRBD2; abundance: -; v_gene: TRBV20-1; CDR3nt: TGCAGTGCTAGCTGGACTAGCGGCTACAATGAGCAGTTCTTC; CDR3aa: CSASWTSGYNEQFF
j_gene: TRBJ2-3; d_gene: -; abundance: few; v_gene: TRBV11-2; CDR3nt: TGTGCCAGCAGCTTAGATCTATCGGCCACAGATACGCAGTATTTT; CDR3aa: CASSLDLSATDTQYF